This T cell receptor (beta chain) was observed in a study of T cell responses to AZD1222 COVID-19 vaccine. Here immunoSEQ multiplex PCR was the method, and the copy in TCRdb shows in-frame clones only, minus some. The sample gives about 160,000 clones, about 91% of which show up once; approximately 2% is in the top ten. Germline V gene lookup returns CDR1 KGHSH and CDR2 LQKENI. Trimming cost V 1 base and J 7 bases; bases outside gene matches: 6. The length of the CDR3 is 14 residues. The sequence derives from an adult in good health. This chain links TRBV18 with TRBJ1-1, with 7 nucleotides matching TRBD1. The source material was peripheral blood, sampled on day 0 of AZD1222 vaccination. For the CDR3, the DNA is TGTGCCAGCTCACCACAGGGGGCGGAGAGTGAAGCTTTCTTT. Translation: CASSPQGAESEAFF.